This TCR beta chain was documented in a study of T cell responses to AZD1222 COVID-19 vaccine. The study, taken as a whole, reports: Across spike, vaccine-associated CD4 TCRs were found, dominant at 160-218 and 743-854. In all cases, repertoires were sampled only after the peak T cell response. Donors were largely white British and mainly female; clonal diversity was possibly underestimated.

The method was immunoSEQ multiplex PCR; TCRdb's version includes in-frame clones alone and lacks a portion of them. The data contain 150,000 or so clones, 92% of them singletons. Comment on this clone: The antigen is unknown.

The length of the CDR3 is 16 residues. The germline gives CDR1 MGHRA, CDR2 YSYEKL. Trimming stripped 0 bases from V and 7 bases from J, with 13 bases between. The sequencing used peripheral blood, collected 28 days after the second AZD1222 dose. This chain joins TRBV4-1 and TRBJ1-6, with D perhaps matching TRBD1 (5 bases). This TCR came from an adult who received the AZD1222 COVID-19 vaccine. The CDR3 bases are TGCGCCAGCAGCCAAGACCCTGACAGCTCCAATTCACCCCTCCACTTT. It is translated as CASSQDPDSSNSPLHF.